These 7 T cell receptor beta chains share one sample of origin, sequenced in a study of memory CD4+ T cells and cytomegalovirus serostatus (dated 2019 in TCRdb). Library generation was performed with the immunoSEQ multiplex PCR assay. TCRdb's version of the immuneACCESS table is confined to in-frame rearrangements and falls short of the full clone set. An unresolved V gene accounts for under half of the shortfall where checked; the remainder is of unknown origin. In this sample the table shows 55,000 to 80,000 clones, more than 75% of which occur a single time. The ten largest clonotypes hold around 5% of the sample. A FACSAria II was used to sort memory CD4+ T cells, defined as single viable CD3+CD4+CD8-CD45RO+ cells. Sequenced sample: memory CD4+ T cells from blood. The source of these receptors is an adult in good health and CMV-seropositive.

V and J are TRBV11-2 and TRBJ2-5; possibly TRBD2 for D (7 bases). Per germline, CDR1 SGHAT and CDR2 FQNNGV. The V gene lost 6 bases and the J gene lost 7 bases, with 15 bases spanning the gap. This CDR3 spans 13 amino acids. For the CDR3, the DNA is TGTGCCAGCAGAGAAACCGGGGGGCGGACCCAGTACTTC. Its translation: CASRETGGRTQYF.

The chain joins TRBV2 to TRBJ2-3; D may be TRBD2 (5 bases). The CDR3 is 14 residues long. V was shortened by 6 bases and J by 0 bases, with 10 bases between the two germline ends. Germline V gene sequence: CDR1 SNHLY, CDR2 FYNNEI. CDR3 in amino acids: CASSRRTSTDTQYF. DNA for the CDR3: TGTGCCAGCAGCCGCAGGACTAGCACAGATACGCAGTATTTT.

The chain has TRBV5-1 and TRBJ2-7, with a tentative D call TRBD1 (6 bases). This CDR3 has 15 amino acids. Germline CDR1 and CDR2: SGHRS and YFSETQ. V was cut by 4 bases and J by 7 bases, with 21 bases left in between. CDR3 loop: CASSLSYDRRLEQYF. The CDR3, as DNA: TGCGCCAGCAGCCTTTCTTATGACAGGCGCCTTGAGCAGTACTTC.

This sequence joins TRBV6-1 and TRBJ1-2; 9 bases agree with TRBD1. The junction had 7 bases not matched to a gene; V was cut back by 1 base and J by 4 bases. Germline V gene sequence: CDR1 MNHNS, CDR2 SASEGT. This CDR3 comprises 16 residues. The CDR3 bases are TGTGCCAGCAGTGAAGGCTTGGGACAGGGTGGCTATGGCTACACCTTC. Amino acid sequence: CASSEGLGQGGYGYTF.

This clone was detected only once. The chain has TRBV25-1 and TRBJ2-4, with D tentatively TRBD1 (6 bases). The V gene lost 2 bases and the J gene lost 8 bases, with 10 bases spanning the gap. CDR3 length equals 13 residues. Germline V gives CDR1 MGHDK, CDR2 SYGVNS. The CDR3 region has the DNA TGTGCCAGCAGTGAACAGGGGAAGGACATTCAGTACTTC. Residues: CASSEQGKDIQYF.

The chain uses TRBV29-1 and TRBJ1-1; 8 bases line up with TRBD1. The CDR3 runs to 13 residues. J was trimmed by 3 bases and V by 2 bases; bases with no gene match: 2. Germline V gene sequence: CDR1 SQVTM, CDR2 ANQGSEA. The CDR3 DNA reads TGCAGCGTTGAACAACAGGGGGACACTGAAGCTTTCTTT. Translated: CSVEQQGDTEAFF.

The V call is TRBV4-2, the J call TRBJ2-1; D is unclear. Trimming stripped 6 bases from V and 8 bases from J, with 11 bases between. CDR3 size: 12 residues. Germline V gene lookup returns CDR1 LGHNA and CDR2 YNFKEQ. CDR3 bases: TGTGCCAGCAGTGGGATCAGGTATGAGCAGTTCTTC. Translating gives CASSGIRYEQFF.